The rows below give T cell receptor beta chains drawn from one sample of a study of monozygotic twins with inflammatory bowel disease. With the 5' RACE reads reprocessed, TCRdb shows one record per CDR3 protein and no DNA. The sample has 200,000 to 250,000 distinct CDR3 sequences. Sequenced input: blood. These receptors originate from a human donor with ulcerative colitis or Crohn's disease, or a healthy co-twin of an affected twin (not recorded which). The CDR3 runs from the conserved cysteine through the conserved F or W.

cdr3_aa cdr3_length j_call v_call
CASSPLAMTDTQYF 14 TRBJ2-3 TRBV18
CASSGTGTNYEKLFF 15 TRBJ1-4 TRBV12-3/TRBV12-4
CASSESGRGHEQYF 14 TRBJ2-7 TRBV25-1
CASWDSWNTEAFF 13 TRBJ1-1 TRBV5-1
CATSGGWDTDTQYF 14 TRBJ2-3 TRBV24-1
CSASGQGGEKLFF 13 TRBJ1-4 TRBV20-1
CASSQDLDRMGSPLHF 16 TRBJ1-6 TRBV4-2
CAIPPRGHNYGYTF 14 TRBJ1-2 TRBV19
CASSSTGVQETQYF 14 TRBJ2-5 TRBV3-1
CASSSVTGIYGYTF 14 TRBJ1-2 TRBV7-9
CASSPSGRSTDTQYF 15 TRBJ2-3 TRBV11-2
CATSRRGEYNEQFF 14 TRBJ2-1 TRBV24-1
CASSFSGGLNTGELFF 16 TRBJ2-2 TRBV7-2
CASSFRDGGATQYF 14 TRBJ2-5 TRBV12-3/TRBV12-4
CASSFNGGELFF 12 TRBJ2-2 TRBV11-2